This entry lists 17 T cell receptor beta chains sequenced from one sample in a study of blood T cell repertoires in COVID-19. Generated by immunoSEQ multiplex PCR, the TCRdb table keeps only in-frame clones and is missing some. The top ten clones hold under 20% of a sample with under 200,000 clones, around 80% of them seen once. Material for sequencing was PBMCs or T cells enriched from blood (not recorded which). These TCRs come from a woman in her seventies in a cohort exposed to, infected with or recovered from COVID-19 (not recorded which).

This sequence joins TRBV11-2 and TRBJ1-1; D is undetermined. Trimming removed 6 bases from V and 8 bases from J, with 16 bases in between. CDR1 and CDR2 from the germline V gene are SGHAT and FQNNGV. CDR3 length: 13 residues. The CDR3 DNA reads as TGTGCCAGCAGTTCGCGAAACGAACAGGAAGCTTTCTTT. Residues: CASSSRNEQEAFF. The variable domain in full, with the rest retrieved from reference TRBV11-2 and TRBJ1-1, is EAGVAQSPRYKIIEKRQSVAFWCNPISGHATLYWYQQILGQGPKLLIQFQNNGVVDDSQLPKDRFSAERLKGVDSTLKIQPAKLEDSAVYLCASSSRNEQEAFFGQGTRLTVV.

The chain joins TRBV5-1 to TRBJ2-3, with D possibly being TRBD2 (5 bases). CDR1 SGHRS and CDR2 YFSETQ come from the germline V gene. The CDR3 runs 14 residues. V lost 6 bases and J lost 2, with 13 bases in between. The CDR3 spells CASTRGDNTDTQYF. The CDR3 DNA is TGCGCCAGCACCCGGGGTGACAACACAGATACGCAGTATTTT. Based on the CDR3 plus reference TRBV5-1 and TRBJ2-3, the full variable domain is KAGVTQTPRYLIKTRGQQVTLSCSPISGHRSVSWYQQTPGQGLQFLFEYFSETQRNKGNFPGRFSGRQFSNSRSEMNVSTLELGDSALYLCASTRGDNTDTQYFGPGTRLTVL.

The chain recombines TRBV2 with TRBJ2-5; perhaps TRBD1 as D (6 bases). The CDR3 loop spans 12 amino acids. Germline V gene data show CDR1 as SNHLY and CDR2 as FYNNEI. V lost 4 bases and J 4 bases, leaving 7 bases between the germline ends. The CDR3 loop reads CASSAQGETQYF. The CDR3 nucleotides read TGTGCCAGCAGTGCACAGGGAGAGACCCAGTACTTC. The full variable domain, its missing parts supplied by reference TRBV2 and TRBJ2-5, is EPEVTQTPSHQVTQMGQEVILRCVPISNHLYFYWYRQILGQKVEFLVSFYNNEISEKSEIFDDQFSVERPDGSNFTLKIRSTKLEDSAMYFCASSAQGETQYFGPGTRLLVL.

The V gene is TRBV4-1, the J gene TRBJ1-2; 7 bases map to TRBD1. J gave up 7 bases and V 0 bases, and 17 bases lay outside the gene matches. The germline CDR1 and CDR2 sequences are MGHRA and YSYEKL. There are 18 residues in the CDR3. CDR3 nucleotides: TGCGCCAGCAGCCAAGATCAGCAGGGGGTTATTAATTTGCGTGGCTACACCTTC. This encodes CASSQDQQGVINLRGYTF.

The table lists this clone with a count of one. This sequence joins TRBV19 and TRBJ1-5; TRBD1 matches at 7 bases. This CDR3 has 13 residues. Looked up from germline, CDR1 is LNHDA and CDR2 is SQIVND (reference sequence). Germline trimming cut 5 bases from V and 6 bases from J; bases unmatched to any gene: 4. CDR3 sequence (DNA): TGTGCCAGTAGTGGAACAGGGGCTCAGCCCCAGCATTTT. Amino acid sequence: CASSGTGAQPQHF.

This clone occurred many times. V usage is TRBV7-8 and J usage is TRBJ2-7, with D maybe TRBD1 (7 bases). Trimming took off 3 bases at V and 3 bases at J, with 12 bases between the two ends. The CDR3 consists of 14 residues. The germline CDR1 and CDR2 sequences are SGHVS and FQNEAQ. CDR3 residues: CASSFNRGGYEQYF. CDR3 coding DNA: TGTGCCAGCAGCTTCAACAGGGGAGGCTACGAGCAGTACTTC. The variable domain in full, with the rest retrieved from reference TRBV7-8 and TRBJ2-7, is GAGVSQSPRYKVAKRGQDVALRCDPISGHVSLFWYQQALGQGPEFLTYFQNEAQLDKSGLPSDRFFAERPEGSVSTLKIQRTQQEDSAVYLCASSFNRGGYEQYFGPGTRLTVT.

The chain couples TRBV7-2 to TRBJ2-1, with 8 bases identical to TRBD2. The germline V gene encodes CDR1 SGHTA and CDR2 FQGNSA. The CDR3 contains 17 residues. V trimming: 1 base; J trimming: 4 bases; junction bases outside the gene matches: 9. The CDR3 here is CASSLGPASGSYNEQFF. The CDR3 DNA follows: TGTGCCAGCAGCTTAGGACCGGCGAGCGGGAGTTACAATGAGCAGTTCTTC. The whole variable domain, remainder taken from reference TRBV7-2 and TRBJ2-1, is GAGVSQSPSNKVTEKGKDVELRCDPISGHTALYWYRQSLGQGLEFLIYFQGNSAPDKSGLPSDRFSAERTGGSVSTLTIQRTQQEDSAVYLCASSLGPASGSYNEQFFGPGTRLTVL.

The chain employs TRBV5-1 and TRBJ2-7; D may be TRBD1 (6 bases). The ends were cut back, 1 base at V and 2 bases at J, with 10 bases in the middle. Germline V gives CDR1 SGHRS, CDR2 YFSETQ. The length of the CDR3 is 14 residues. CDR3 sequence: CASSLTGPPYEQYF. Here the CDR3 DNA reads TGCGCCAGCAGCTTGACAGGGCCTCCCTACGAGCAGTACTTC.

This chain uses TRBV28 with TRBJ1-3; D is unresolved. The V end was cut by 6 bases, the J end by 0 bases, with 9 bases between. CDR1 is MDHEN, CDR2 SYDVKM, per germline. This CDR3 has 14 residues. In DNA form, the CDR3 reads TGTGCCAGCAGGGAGAGCAGCTCTGGAAACACCATATATTTT. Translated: CASRESSSGNTIYF.

The chain's CDR3 is CASSYTLASWTDTQYF. Written as DNA, the CDR3 is TGTGCCAGCAGTTACACCTTAGCGTCTTGGACAGATACGCAGTATTTT. This chain links TRBV6-5 with TRBJ2-3; weak D call: TRBD2 (5 bases). There are 16 residues in the CDR3. V lost 2 bases and J lost 3, with 15 bases in between. From germline, CDR1 is MNHEY and CDR2 SVGAGI.

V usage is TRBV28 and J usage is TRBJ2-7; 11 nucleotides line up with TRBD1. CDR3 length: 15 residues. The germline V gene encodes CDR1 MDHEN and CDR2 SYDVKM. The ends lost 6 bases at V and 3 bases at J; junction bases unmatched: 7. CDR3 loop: CASRTSGTGGYEQYF. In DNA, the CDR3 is TGTGCCAGCAGGACATCCGGGACAGGGGGCTACGAGCAGTACTTC.

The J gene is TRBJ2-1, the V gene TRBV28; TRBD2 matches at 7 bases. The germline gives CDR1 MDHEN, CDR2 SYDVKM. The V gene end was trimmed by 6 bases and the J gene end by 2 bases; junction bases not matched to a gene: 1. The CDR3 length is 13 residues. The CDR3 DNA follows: TGTGCCAGCAGCAGCGGGGCCTACAATGAGCAGTTCTTC. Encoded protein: CASSSGAYNEQFF. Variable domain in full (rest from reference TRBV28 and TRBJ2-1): DVKVTQSSRYLVKRTGEKVFLECVQDMDHENMFWYRQDPGLGLRLIYFSYDVKMKEKGDIPEGYSVSREKKERFSLILESASTNQTSMYLCASSSGAYNEQFFGPGTRLTVL.

The DNA of the CDR3 is TGTGCCACCAGTGATTTGCATGTGCCGGGAGTAAGGTCCTACAATGAGCAGTTCTTC. It translates to CATSDLHVPGVRSYNEQFF. This chain joins TRBV24-1 and TRBJ2-1; possible D gene TRBD2, 6 bases. Trimming took 0 bases from V and 1 from J, leaving 18 bases between them. The CDR3 extends over 19 amino acids. Germline V gene lookup returns CDR1 KGHDR and CDR2 SFDVKD.

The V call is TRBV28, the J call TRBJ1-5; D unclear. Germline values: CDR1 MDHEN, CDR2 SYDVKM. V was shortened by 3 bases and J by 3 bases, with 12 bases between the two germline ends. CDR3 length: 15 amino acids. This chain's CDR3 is CASSFYGQINQPQHF. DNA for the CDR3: TGTGCCAGCAGTTTCTATGGGCAGATCAATCAGCCCCAGCATTTT.

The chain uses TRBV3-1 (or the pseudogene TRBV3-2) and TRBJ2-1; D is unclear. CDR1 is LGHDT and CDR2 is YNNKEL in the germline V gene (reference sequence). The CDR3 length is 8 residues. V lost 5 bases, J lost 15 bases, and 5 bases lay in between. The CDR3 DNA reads TGTGCCAGCAGCACAAGGTTCTTC. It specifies CASSTRFF.

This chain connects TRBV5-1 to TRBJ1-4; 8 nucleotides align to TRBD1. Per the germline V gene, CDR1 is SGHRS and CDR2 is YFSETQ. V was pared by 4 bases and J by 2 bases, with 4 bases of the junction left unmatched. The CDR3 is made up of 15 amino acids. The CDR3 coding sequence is TGCGCCAGCAGCGCCGACAGGGGCACTAATGAAAAACTGTTTTTT. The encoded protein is CASSADRGTNEKLFF. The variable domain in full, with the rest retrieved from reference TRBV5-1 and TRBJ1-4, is KAGVTQTPRYLIKTRGQQVTLSCSPISGHRSVSWYQQTPGQGLQFLFEYFSETQRNKGNFPGRFSGRQFSNSRSEMNVSTLELGDSALYLCASSADRGTNEKLFFGSGTQLSVL.

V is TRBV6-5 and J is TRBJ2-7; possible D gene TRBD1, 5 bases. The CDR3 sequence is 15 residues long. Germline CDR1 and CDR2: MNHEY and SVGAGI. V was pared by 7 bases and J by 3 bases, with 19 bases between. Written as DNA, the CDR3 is TGTGCCAGCACTTCGGACGGAAGGGGCTACTACGAGCAGTACTTC. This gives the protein CASTSDGRGYYEQYF.